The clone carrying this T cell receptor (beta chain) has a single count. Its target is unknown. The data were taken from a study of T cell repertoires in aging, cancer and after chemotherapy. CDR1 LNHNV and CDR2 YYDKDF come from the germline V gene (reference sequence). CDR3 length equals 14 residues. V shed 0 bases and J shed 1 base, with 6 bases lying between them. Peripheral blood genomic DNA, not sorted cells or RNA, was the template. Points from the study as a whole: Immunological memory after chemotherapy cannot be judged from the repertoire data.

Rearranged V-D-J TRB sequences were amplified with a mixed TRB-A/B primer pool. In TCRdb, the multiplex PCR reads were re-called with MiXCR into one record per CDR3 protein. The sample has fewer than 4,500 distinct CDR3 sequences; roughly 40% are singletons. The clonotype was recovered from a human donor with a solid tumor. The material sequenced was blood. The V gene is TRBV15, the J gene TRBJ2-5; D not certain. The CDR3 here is CATSRENPQETQYF. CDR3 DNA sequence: TGTGCCACCAGCAGAGAAAACCCCCAAGAGACCCAGTACTTC.